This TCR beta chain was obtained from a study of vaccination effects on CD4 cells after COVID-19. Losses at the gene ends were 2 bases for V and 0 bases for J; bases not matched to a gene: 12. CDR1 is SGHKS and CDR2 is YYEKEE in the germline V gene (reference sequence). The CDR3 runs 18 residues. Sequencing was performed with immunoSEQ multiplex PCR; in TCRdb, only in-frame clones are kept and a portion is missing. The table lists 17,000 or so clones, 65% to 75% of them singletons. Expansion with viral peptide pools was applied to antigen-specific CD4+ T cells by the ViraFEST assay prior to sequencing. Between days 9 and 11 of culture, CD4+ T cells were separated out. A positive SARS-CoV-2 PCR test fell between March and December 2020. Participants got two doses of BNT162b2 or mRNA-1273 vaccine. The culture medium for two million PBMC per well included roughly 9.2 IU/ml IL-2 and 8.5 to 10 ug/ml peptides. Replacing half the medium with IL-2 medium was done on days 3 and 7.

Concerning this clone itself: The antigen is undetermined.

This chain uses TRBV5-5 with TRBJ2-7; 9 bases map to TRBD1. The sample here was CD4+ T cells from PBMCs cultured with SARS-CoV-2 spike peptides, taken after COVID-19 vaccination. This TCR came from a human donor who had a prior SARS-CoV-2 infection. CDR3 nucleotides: TGTGCCAGCAGCTTCCATCCGGGACAGGGTATCGGCTCCTACGAGCAGTACTTC. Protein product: CASSFHPGQGIGSYEQYF.